This TCR beta chain was profiled in a study of blood T cells in healthy people across ages. Overall study results and limits: The diversity estimates, figures obtained from one million T cells, were considered underestimates.

Drawing of peripheral blood yielded about 9.7 milliliters from each donor. This clonotype was counted many times. Its target is unknown. Alongside a J-beta primer mix, a sample-barcoded 5' primer served in a second PCR lasting about 7 to 12 cycles. A tag from a template-switch adaptor with 12 random nucleotides marked each cDNA molecule. Each CDR3 protein gets one entry after TCRdb re-called the 5' RACE reads with MiXCR. This table holds 800,000 to 950,000 distinct CDR3 sequences, 35% to 40% found once. The receptor's source is a young man in good health. The sample comprised blood.

The CDR3 protein is CASSLPASGGGNEQFF. CDR3 DNA: TGTGCCAGCAGTTTACCGGCTAGCGGGGGTGGAAATGAGCAGTTCTTC. The chain couples TRBV12-3 or TRBV12-4 to TRBJ2-1, with 10 bases matching TRBD2. The CDR3 runs 16 residues. Unmatched junction bases numbered 8, after V lost 2 bases and J lost 7 bases.